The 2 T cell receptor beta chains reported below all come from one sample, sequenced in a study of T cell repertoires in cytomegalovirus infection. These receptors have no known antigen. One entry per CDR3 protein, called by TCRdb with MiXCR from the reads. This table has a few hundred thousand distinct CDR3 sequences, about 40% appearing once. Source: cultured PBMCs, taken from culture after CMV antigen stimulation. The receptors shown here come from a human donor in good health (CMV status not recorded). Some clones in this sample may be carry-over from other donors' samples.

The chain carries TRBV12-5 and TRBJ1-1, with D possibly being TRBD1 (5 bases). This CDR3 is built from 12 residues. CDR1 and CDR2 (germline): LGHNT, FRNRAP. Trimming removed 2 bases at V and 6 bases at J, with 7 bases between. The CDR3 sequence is CASGLMGAEAFF. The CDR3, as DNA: TGTGCTAGTGGTTTGATGGGGGCTGAAGCTTTCTTT.

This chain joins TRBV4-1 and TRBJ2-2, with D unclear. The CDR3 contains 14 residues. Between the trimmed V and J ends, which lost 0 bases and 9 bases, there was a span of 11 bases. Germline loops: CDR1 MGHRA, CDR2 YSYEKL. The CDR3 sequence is CASSQESTRRELFF. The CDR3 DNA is TGCGCCAGCAGCCAAGAATCTACCAGAAGGGAGCTGTTTTTT.